What follows is one T cell receptor beta chain and its context. The table came from immunoSEQ multiplex PCR; TCRdb's copy has only in-frame clones and leaves some out. The profile shows 35,000 to 55,000 clones, 90% of them singletons. This entry belongs to a study of blood T cell repertoires in COVID-19. For the study at large: Samples representing acute and convalescent COVID-19 were sourced from the United States, Italy and Spain.

This CDR3 has 12 residues. Germline V CDR1 and CDR2: SNHLY, FYNNEI. Trimming at V came to 10 bases and at J to 1 base, leaving 2 bases not matched to a gene. Sequencing was carried out using peripheral blood. V usage is TRBV2 and J usage is TRBJ1-1; 8 bases align to TRBD1. The clonotype was recovered from a middle-aged man with active COVID-19. CDR3 sequence (DNA): TGTGCCACTCAGGGGGCGAACACTGAAGCTTTCTTT. Protein product: CATQGANTEAFF.